Sequencing of this T cell receptor beta chain was carried out in a study of T cell responses to AZD1222 COVID-19 vaccine. Study summary: Second-dose timings of about 4 or about 12 weeks were pooled. Findings of the study overall: None of the repertoires were sampled until the peak T cell response had passed. Clonal diversity was possibly underestimated; the donors were predominantly white British and more often female.

This CDR3 is 14 amino acids long. Germline-derived CDR1 and CDR2 are SGHNT and YENEEA. Germline trimming cut 1 base from V and 2 bases from J; bases unmatched to any gene: 1. Clones were read by immunoSEQ multiplex PCR, and TCRdb kept only the in-frame ones, dropping some. This sample carries under 150,000 clones, approximately 91% of them seen once, and the ten largest clones take 1.5% to 2%. To note about this clone: What it binds is not known.

This specimen consisted of peripheral blood, obtained on day 0 of AZD1222 vaccination. The V call is TRBV11-3, the J call TRBJ2-5, with 7 bases matching TRBD1. The clonotype comes from an adult in good health. This chain's CDR3 is CASSLGDRQETQYF. CDR3 DNA sequence: TGTGCCAGCAGCTTAGGGGACAGACAAGAGACCCAGTACTTC.